This passage covers 23 T cell receptor beta chains from one sample sequenced in a study of blood T cell repertoires in COVID-19. The data were produced by immunoSEQ multiplex PCR, yet TCRdb's version contains in-frame clones alone and is incomplete. The table records hundreds of thousands of clones, about 90% of them present only once. The sequenced material came from peripheral blood. The receptor source for this set is a man between 18 and 35 years old with COVID-19, enrolled during active disease.

This chain connects TRBV2 to TRBJ2-2, with 15 bases that match TRBD2. The CDR3 runs 18 residues. Per germline, CDR1 SNHLY and CDR2 FYNNEI. The V and J ends lost 4 bases and 6 bases, in that order; junction bases with no gene match: 9. The CDR3 bases are TGTGCCAGCAGTGCGGGACTAGCGGGAGGTGCGGTCGCCGGGGAGCTGTTTTTT. Protein sequence: CASSAGLAGGAVAGELFF.

V is TRBV4-1 and J is TRBJ2-7; D might be TRBD1 (5 bases). Trimming cost V 1 base and J 6 bases, with 10 bases left between them. The germline CDR1 and CDR2 sequences are MGHRA and YSYEKL. This CDR3 region has 13 residues. DNA for the CDR3: TGCGCCAGCAGCCAAGGGTCAGGGCTCGAGCAGTACTTC. This gives the protein CASSQGSGLEQYF.

The chain has TRBV5-1 and TRBJ1-2; D remains unclear. Germline V gene lookup returns CDR1 SGHRS and CDR2 YFSETQ. This CDR3 is built from 14 residues. Trimming removed 5 bases at V and 1 base at J, with 12 bases between. CDR3 protein: CASRIDASNYGYTF. CDR3 DNA: TGCGCCAGCAGAATCGACGCTAGTAACTATGGCTACACCTTC.

The chain recombines TRBV11-2 with TRBJ2-1, with D perhaps TRBD2 (6 bases). V lost 1 base and J lost 8, with 15 bases in between. Looked up from germline, CDR1 is SGHAT and CDR2 is FQNNGV. The CDR3 has 15 amino acids. CDR3 nucleotides: TGTGCCAGCAGCTTAGGTAGCGGATACGGCGATGAGCAGTTCTTC. It is translated as CASSLGSGYGDEQFF.

This rearrangement joins TRBV30 to TRBJ1-2; D may be TRBD1 (5 bases). The germline V gene encodes CDR1 GTSNPN and CDR2 SVGIG (reference sequence). This CDR3 is built from 15 residues. Between the trimmed V and J ends, which lost 1 base and 0 bases, there was a span of 12 bases. The CDR3: CAWSALTGANYGYTF. The CDR3, as DNA: TGTGCCTGGAGTGCACTCACAGGCGCTAACTATGGCTACACCTTC.

The V call is TRBV2, the J call TRBJ2-2; D is possibly TRBD2 (6 bases). Germline CDR1 and CDR2: SNHLY and FYNNEI. The V gene lost 7 bases and the J gene lost 4 bases, with 16 bases spanning the gap. The CDR3 is 15 residues long. The CDR3 DNA reads TGTGCCAGCAATGGGGGGATGGGGGTCACCGGGGAGCTGTTTTTT. Protein: CASNGGMGVTGELFF.

The genes are TRBV5-1 and TRBJ2-7; perhaps TRBD2 as D (6 bases). CDR1 is SGHRS, CDR2 YFSETQ, per germline. Between the trimmed V and J ends, which lost 0 bases and 0 bases, there was a span of 10 bases. CDR3 size: 15 residues. CDR3 sequence: CASSLGGTFSYEQYF. CDR3 nucleotides: TGCGCCAGCAGCTTGGGCGGGACTTTCTCCTACGAGCAGTACTTC.

J is TRBJ1-3 and V is TRBV29-1; possible D gene TRBD1, 5 bases. The V gene's germline CDR1 is SQVTM and CDR2 ANQGSEA. V was cut by 5 bases and J by 0 bases, with 8 bases left in between. The CDR3 has 13 amino acids. CDR3 loop: CSVIQVSGNTIYF. The CDR3 nucleotides read TGCAGCGTTATACAGGTCTCTGGAAACACCATATATTTT.

The rearrangement joins TRBV24-1 to TRBJ1-1; perhaps TRBD1 as D (5 bases). V shed 1 base and J shed 11 bases, with 10 bases lying between them. Germline values: CDR1 KGHDR, CDR2 SFDVKD. The CDR3 sequence is 12 residues long. The chain's CDR3 is CATSDLVGVAFF. The CDR3 bases are TGTGCCACCAGTGATTTAGTAGGGGTTGCTTTCTTT.

V usage is TRBV3-1 (or the pseudogene TRBV3-2) and J usage is TRBJ2-5; D remains ambiguous. Germline assignment: CDR1 LGHDT and CDR2 YNNKEL (reference sequence). The V end lost 0 bases, the J end lost 4 bases, and 3 bases lay between the germline ends. The CDR3 is made up of 12 amino acids. CDR3 sequence (DNA): TGTGCCAGCAGCCAAGACCGAGAGACCCAGTACTTC. This encodes CASSQDRETQYF.

Written as DNA, the CDR3 is TGTGCCAGCAGCCAGTGGGAGGGCTACGAGCAGTACTTC. Translating gives CASSQWEGYEQYF. V is TRBV6-5 and J is TRBJ2-7; TRBD2 agrees at 7 bases. The CDR3 has 13 residues. The V gene's germline CDR1 is MNHEY and CDR2 SVGAGI. V dropped 6 bases and J dropped 3; count of bases not matched to a gene: 5.

The CDR3 spells CASRKGQGGTYEQYF. CDR3 nucleotide sequence: TGTGCCAGCAGAAAGGGACAGGGGGGGACCTACGAGCAGTACTTC. The J gene is TRBJ2-7, the V gene TRBV27; TRBD1 matches at 11 bases. The CDR3 is 15 residues long. The ends lost 6 bases at V and 2 bases at J; junction bases unmatched: 6. Germline assignment: CDR1 MNHEY and CDR2 SMNVEV (reference sequence).

This clone was found a few times. This sequence joins TRBV4-1 and TRBJ2-5; 10 bases match TRBD2. The CDR3 is 17 amino acids. J was trimmed by 4 bases and V by 0 bases; bases with no gene match: 8. Germline CDR1 reads MGHRA; CDR2 reads YSYEKL. The CDR3 sequence is CASSQEWSSGSGETQYF. CDR3 nucleotide sequence: TGCGCCAGCAGCCAAGAATGGTCTAGCGGGAGTGGAGAGACCCAGTACTTC.

This chain links TRBV21-1 with TRBJ2-7; TRBD1, the D gene given by the table, was not confirmed from the DNA. TRBV21-1 is termed a pseudogene. CDR3 size: 16 residues. Here the CDR3 reads CASSHPPTGGGDEQYF. CDR3 nucleotide sequence: TGTGCCAGCAGCCACCCTCCGACAGGGGGCGGGGACGAGCAGTACTTC.

The chain couples TRBV9 to TRBJ1-1, with D perhaps TRBD1 (6 bases). Between the trimmed V and J ends, which lost 0 bases and 3 bases, there was a span of 21 bases. The CDR3 is 18 residues long. Germline V gene data show CDR1 as SGDLS and CDR2 as YYNGEE. For the CDR3, the DNA is TGTGCCAGCAGCGTAGAAGAAGGCGCAGGGGCCGGGGACACTGAAGCTTTCTTT. Residues: CASSVEEGAGAGDTEAFF.

The chain joins TRBV27 to TRBJ2-3; the D gene is possibly TRBD2 (7 bases). Deletions cut 3 bases from V and 2 bases from J, with 18 bases between. Germline assignment: CDR1 MNHEY and CDR2 SMNVEV (reference sequence). The CDR3 contains 17 residues. CDR3 loop: CASSFLMGRGYTDTQYF. The DNA for the CDR3 is TGTGCCAGCAGTTTCCTGATGGGGAGGGGGTACACAGATACGCAGTATTTT.

The chain joins TRBV5-1 to TRBJ2-1, with 13 bases identical to TRBD2. V was pared by 7 bases and J by 9 bases, with 10 bases of the junction left unmatched. CDR1 is SGHRS, CDR2 YFSETQ, per germline. There are 15 residues in the CDR3. CDR3 region: CASQRTSGSAGEQFF. CDR3 in DNA: TGCGCCAGCCAACGGACTAGCGGGAGTGCCGGTGAGCAGTTCTTC.

The chain links TRBV7-2 to TRBJ2-3, with TRBD2 identical over 13 bases. The V segment lost 5 bases and the J segment 8 bases; nucleotides outside the gene matches: 7. CDR3 length: 15 residues. Germline lookup yields CDR1 SGHTA and CDR2 FQGNSA. CDR3 nucleotides: TGTGCCAGCAGCGAAGGACTAGCGGGGGAAGCTACGCAGTATTTT. It specifies CASSEGLAGEATQYF.

The chain recombines TRBV4-1 with TRBJ1-5; TRBD1 matches at 9 bases. CDR1 MGHRA and CDR2 YSYEKL come from the germline V gene. The CDR3 sequence is 14 residues long. The J segment lost 6 bases and the V segment lost 1 base, leaving 1 base of the junction unmatched. Here the CDR3 DNA reads TGCGCCAGCAGCCAAGGGACAGGGGTTCAGCCCCAGCATTTT. This translates into CASSQGTGVQPQHF.

J is TRBJ2-1 and V is TRBV10-3, with 7 bases matching TRBD2. V lost 10 bases and J lost 4; bases outside the gene matches: 4. CDR1 and CDR2 (germline): ENHRY, SYGVKD. This CDR3 has 12 residues. The CDR3 sequence is CASSGGYNEQFF. CDR3 bases: TGTGCCAGTTCCGGGGGGTACAATGAGCAGTTCTTC.

The chain has TRBV7-9 and TRBJ1-4; D remains unclear. Trimming stripped 3 bases from V and 0 bases from J, with 5 bases between. Germline-derived CDR1 and CDR2 are SEHNR and FQNEAQ (reference sequence). The length of the CDR3 is 14 residues. The CDR3 region is CASSFGTTNEKLFF. In DNA form, the CDR3 reads TGTGCCAGCAGCTTCGGGACAACTAATGAAAAACTGTTTTTT. The variable domain in full, completed from reference TRBV7-9 and TRBJ1-4, reads DTGVSQNPRHKITKRGQNVTFRCDPISEHNRLYWYRQTLGQGPEFLTYFQNEAQLEKSRLLSDRFSAERPKGSFSTLEIQRTEQGDSAMYLCASSFGTTNEKLFFGSGTQLSVL.

The V gene is TRBV5-1, the J gene TRBJ1-2; possible D gene TRBD1, 5 bases. CDR3 length: 13 amino acids. Trimming shortened V by 3 bases and J by 1 base, and 7 bases separated the two germline ends. Germline values: CDR1 SGHRS, CDR2 YFSETQ. CDR3 bases: TGCGCCAGCAGCTCCGACAGTAACTATGGCTACACCTTC. Translating it yields CASSSDSNYGYTF.

This chain uses TRBV7-8 with TRBJ2-1; unclear D gene. Germline CDR1 reads SGHVS; CDR2 reads FQNEAQ. The CDR3 is 15 amino acids. The V gene lost 1 base and the J gene lost 3 bases, with 10 bases spanning the gap. CDR3 residues: CASSLGSLNYNEQFF. The CDR3 region has the DNA TGTGCCAGCAGCTTAGGGTCACTAAACTACAATGAGCAGTTCTTC. The whole variable domain, filled in from reference TRBV7-8 and TRBJ2-1, reads GAGVSQSPRYKVAKRGQDVALRCDPISGHVSLFWYQQALGQGPEFLTYFQNEAQLDKSGLPSDRFFAERPEGSVSTLKIQRTQQEDSAVYLCASSLGSLNYNEQFFGPGTRLTVL.